Below, 25 T cell receptor beta chains from the same sample are listed, as sequenced in a study of control samples from healthy donors and cancer patients. Clones were sequenced by immunoSEQ multiplex PCR, and TCRdb holds only the in-frame ones, with some missing. The sample has roughly 220,000 clones, 90% to 95% seen once. Sequencing input: blood. These receptors were taken from a man aged 50-60 years in good health.

V is TRBV19 and J is TRBJ2-1; a possible D gene is TRBD2 (7 bases). Looked up from germline, CDR1 is LNHDA and CDR2 is SQIVND (reference sequence). This CDR3 is built from 15 residues. Trimming left V 6 bases short and J 3 bases short, with 15 bases between. Written as DNA, the CDR3 is TGTGCCAGTAGGGAGGGGGGGACGGTCTACAATGAGCAGTTCTTC. Its translation: CASREGGTVYNEQFF.

This clone has just one count. The genes are TRBV19 and TRBJ2-3; 10 bases are shared with TRBD1. The V gene end was trimmed by 10 bases and the J gene end by 6 bases; junction bases not matched to a gene: 7. CDR1 is LNHDA and CDR2 is SQIVND in the germline V gene (reference sequence). CDR3 length: 13 amino acids. DNA for the CDR3: TGTGCCACCCGGGACAGGGGTCTGGATACGCAGTATTTT. It encodes CATRDRGLDTQYF.

The chain joins TRBV18 to TRBJ2-7, with 10 bases fitting TRBD1. Looked up from germline, CDR1 is KGHSH and CDR2 is LQKENI. J gave up 3 bases and V 3 bases, and 5 bases lay outside the gene matches. CDR3 size: 15 residues. As DNA, the CDR3 is TGTGCCAGCTCACCTACCGGGACAGGGGTCTACGAGCAGTACGTC. Translated, it gives CASSPTGTGVYEQYV.

The rearrangement links TRBV18 to TRBJ1-2; D is uncertain. V dropped 2 bases and J dropped 5 bases, with 12 bases sitting between them. Germline V gene data show CDR1 as KGHSH and CDR2 as LQKENI. This CDR3 contains 14 residues. The chain's CDR3 is CASSPETVWYGYTF. The CDR3 coding sequence is TGTGCCAGCTCACCAGAGACGGTTTGGTATGGCTACACCTTC. The full variable domain, completed using reference TRBV18 and TRBJ1-2, is NAGVMQNPRHLVRRRGQEARLRCSPMKGHSHVYWYRQLPEEGLKFMVYLQKENIIDESGMPKERFSAEFPKEGPSILRIQQVVRGDSAAYFCASSPETVWYGYTFGSGTRLTVV.

The chain employs TRBV5-1 and TRBJ1-3, with no clear D. The CDR3 consists of 16 residues. Per the germline V gene, CDR1 is SGHRS and CDR2 is YFSETQ. Deletions cut 0 bases from V and 4 bases from J, with 14 bases between. This chain's CDR3 is CASSLGDRASGNTIYF. In nucleotides, the CDR3 is TGCGCCAGCAGCTTGGGTGATCGGGCCTCGGGAAACACCATATATTTT.

In this sample, this clone turned up a few times. The CDR3 region is CASSYGDSGYEQYF. The CDR3 coding sequence is TGTGCCAGCAGTTACGGGGACTCGGGCTACGAGCAGTACTTC. V is TRBV6-5 and J is TRBJ2-7, with D maybe TRBD2 (6 bases). The CDR3 has 14 amino acids. V was shortened by 2 bases and J by 3 bases, with 11 bases between the two germline ends. Looked up from germline, CDR1 is MNHEY and CDR2 is SVGAGI.

The V gene is TRBV28, the J gene TRBJ1-4, with D perhaps matching TRBD1 (5 bases). Trimming cost V 5 bases and J 8 bases, with 18 bases left between them. Germline V gene sequence: CDR1 MDHEN, CDR2 SYDVKM. The CDR3 loop spans 15 amino acids. CDR3 coding DNA: TGTGCCAGCAGTGCTCCGGGGCAGGGCAGGGAAAAACTGTTTTTT. Translation gives CASSAPGQGREKLFF.

This clone has a single count. This chain links TRBV12-5 with TRBJ2-3; 8 nucleotides match TRBD2. With 6 bases clipped from V and 2 bases from J, the junction kept 4 bases outside the gene matches. Germline CDR1 and CDR2: LGHNT and FRNRAP. The CDR3 runs 14 residues. The CDR3 bases are TGTGCTAGTGGCCCCGGACTAGCCACAGATACGCAGTATTTT. It encodes CASGPGLATDTQYF.

The genes are TRBV24-1 and TRBJ2-1; possible D gene TRBD2, 7 bases. The CDR3 runs 18 residues. Between the trimmed V and J ends, which lost 5 bases and 4 bases, there was a span of 23 bases. Germline V gives CDR1 KGHDR, CDR2 SFDVKD. DNA of the CDR3: TGTGCCACCAGTGGATGGGGAAGACGGGGGGCCTTGTACAATGAGCAGTTCTTC. Its protein product is CATSGWGRRGALYNEQFF.

The V call is TRBV14, the J call TRBJ1-2; the D gene is possibly TRBD1 (5 bases). Between the trimmed V and J ends, which lost 2 bases and 4 bases, there was a span of 14 bases. Germline V gene data show CDR1 as SGHDN and CDR2 as FVKESK. CDR3 size: 15 residues. DNA of the CDR3: TGTGCCAGCAGCCAAACACAGACAGCGTCCTATGGCTACACCTTC. Its translation is CASSQTQTASYGYTF.

In DNA form, the CDR3 reads TGTGCCAGCAGCCCGGGACTGAGCTCTGGGGCCAACGTCCTGACTTTC. It is translated as CASSPGLSSGANVLTF. The chain joins TRBV7-2 to TRBJ2-6; D might be TRBD2 (6 bases). The germline V and J ends were trimmed by 5 bases and 0 bases, with 11 bases remaining between them. The CDR3 extends over 16 amino acids. Per germline, CDR1 SGHTA and CDR2 FQGNSA.

This clone occurred a few times. The chain has TRBV6-4 and TRBJ1-6, with D possibly TRBD1 on 5 matching bases. Trimming shortened V by 4 bases and J by 7 bases, and 14 bases separated the two germline ends. Germline lookup yields CDR1 MRHNA and CDR2 SNTAGT. This CDR3 has 15 residues. The CDR3 loop is CASSAAGIQNSPLHF. The CDR3, as DNA: TGTGCCAGCAGTGCCGCAGGGATACAAAATTCACCCCTCCACTTT.

The chain couples TRBV2 to TRBJ1-5; D gene unclear. The length of the CDR3 is 13 residues. CDR1 and CDR2 from the germline V gene are SNHLY and FYNNEI. With 4 bases removed from V and 7 bases from J, the gap between germline ends came to 11 bases. The CDR3 loop is CASSVLGGQPQHF. The CDR3, as DNA: TGTGCCAGCAGTGTGTTAGGCGGCCAGCCCCAGCATTTT. The full variable domain, completed using reference TRBV2 and TRBJ1-5, is EPEVTQTPSHQVTQMGQEVILRCVPISNHLYFYWYRQILGQKVEFLVSFYNNEISEKSEIFDDQFSVERPDGSNFTLKIRSTKLEDSAMYFCASSVLGGQPQHFGDGTRLSIL.

The chain couples TRBV3-1 (or the pseudogene TRBV3-2) to TRBJ2-3; possibly TRBD2 for D (6 bases). Germline-derived CDR1 and CDR2 are LGHDT and YNNKEL (reference sequence). This CDR3 has 15 residues. The V gene lost 2 bases and the J gene lost 6 bases, with 15 bases spanning the gap. The CDR3 here is CASSQSPRLGDTQYF. CDR3 in DNA: TGTGCCAGCAGCCAAAGTCCGAGACTAGGGGATACGCAGTATTTT.

The CDR3 reads CASSLDTYSPLHF. CDR3 DNA: TGTGCCAGCAGCTTGGACACCTATTCACCCCTCCACTTT. This chain links TRBV7-2 with TRBJ1-6, with D perhaps TRBD1 (5 bases). CDR1 is SGHTA and CDR2 is FQGNSA in the germline V gene. The V end was cut by 3 bases, the J end by 8 bases, with 8 bases between. There are 13 residues in the CDR3. Looking up the rest from reference TRBV7-2 and TRBJ1-6 gives the full variable domain: GAGVSQSPSNKVTEKGKDVELRCDPISGHTALYWYRQSLGQGLEFLIYFQGNSAPDKSGLPSDRFSAERTGGSVSTLTIQRTQQEDSAVYLCASSLDTYSPLHFGNGTRLTVT.

V gene TRBV14 combines with J gene TRBJ2-3, with TRBD1 matching over 8 bases. This CDR3 is built from 16 residues. The germline CDR1 and CDR2 sequences are SGHDN and FVKESK. V shed 3 bases and J 0 bases; nucleotides not matched to a gene: 5. CDR3 sequence (DNA): TGTGCCAGCAGCCATTGGACAGGGTCTAGCACAGATACGCAGTATTTT. Translated, it gives CASSHWTGSSTDTQYF.

V is TRBV3-1 (or the pseudogene TRBV3-2) and J is TRBJ2-5; 8 bases fit TRBD2. The CDR3 length is 16 residues. The germline V gene encodes CDR1 LGHDT and CDR2 YNNKEL (reference sequence). The trim removed 1 base at V and 0 bases at J, leaving 4 bases unmatched. The CDR3 sequence is CASSQGLAQNQETQYF. The CDR3 nucleotides are TGTGCCAGCAGCCAAGGACTAGCGCAGAACCAAGAGACCCAGTACTTC.

The V gene is TRBV28, the J gene TRBJ1-4; D gene unclear. Trimming shortened V by 4 bases and J by 7 bases, and 19 bases separated the two germline ends. Per germline, CDR1 MDHEN and CDR2 SYDVKM. This CDR3 comprises 16 residues. This CDR3 is CASSSTSDPGGEKLFF. The CDR3 DNA follows: TGTGCCAGCAGTTCCACCTCCGACCCGGGAGGTGAAAAACTGTTTTTT.

The rearrangement links TRBV18 to TRBJ2-6; unclear D gene. CDR1 is KGHSH and CDR2 is LQKENI in the germline V gene. Trimming removed 4 bases from V and 1 base from J, with 8 bases in between. The CDR3 runs 15 residues. DNA for the CDR3: TGTGCCAGCTCACTAGGGCGTTCTGGGGCCAACGTCCTGACTTTC. This encodes CASSLGRSGANVLTF.

J is TRBJ2-5 and V is TRBV5-1, with a weak D call TRBD2 (6 bases). Between the trimmed V and J ends, which lost 6 bases and 1 base, there was a span of 16 bases. The CDR3 is 15 amino acids. In germline, CDR1 is SGHRS, CDR2 YFSETQ. The CDR3 loop is CASKFGGSIQETQYF. The CDR3 bases are TGCGCCAGCAAATTCGGGGGTTCCATCCAAGAGACCCAGTACTTC.

The rearrangement joins TRBV9 to TRBJ1-1; D is possibly TRBD1 (5 bases). V was clipped by 3 bases and J by 0 bases, with 9 bases between them. Per the germline V gene, CDR1 is SGDLS and CDR2 is YYNGEE. This CDR3 is 14 amino acids long. In nucleotides, the CDR3 is TGTGCCAGCAGCGAGTTGGGACTGAACACTGAAGCTTTCTTT. Residues: CASSELGLNTEAFF. Drawing the rest from reference TRBV9 and TRBJ1-1, the complete variable domain is DSGVTQTPKHLITATGQRVTLRCSPRSGDLSVYWYQQSLDQGLQFLIQYYNGEERAKGNILERFSAQQFPDLHSELNLSSLELGDSALYFCASSELGLNTEAFFGQGTRLTVV.

The chain combines TRBV6-5 with TRBJ1-1, with TRBD1 matching over 7 bases. The germline V gene encodes CDR1 MNHEY and CDR2 SVGAGI. V shed 4 bases and J 4 bases; nucleotides not matched to a gene: 3. This CDR3 spans 13 amino acids. The CDR3: CASSWYRGTEAFF. The CDR3 DNA reads as TGTGCCAGCAGTTGGTACAGGGGCACTGAAGCTTTCTTT.

This chain connects TRBV11-2 to TRBJ1-2; 8 positions agree with TRBD1. The CDR3 totals 16 residues. V was clipped by 4 bases and J by 4 bases; unmatched bases: 11. CDR1 and CDR2 (germline): SGHAT, FQNNGV. DNA of the CDR3: TGTGCCAGCAGCTCTCGTCGGACAGGGACTTTCTATGGCTACACCTTC. Its protein product is CASSSRRTGTFYGYTF.

The CDR3 reads CASSVDGRQETQYF. DNA of the CDR3: TGTGCCAGCAGCGTAGACGGCAGGCAAGAGACCCAGTACTTC. V gene TRBV9 combines with J gene TRBJ2-5; D unclear. Trimming took off 0 bases at V and 2 bases at J, with 8 bases between the two ends. The CDR3 length is 14 residues. Germline lookup yields CDR1 SGDLS and CDR2 YYNGEE.

The chain is built from TRBV13 and TRBJ1-2; TRBD1 is a possible D gene (5 bases). Deletions cut 0 bases from V and 4 bases from J, with 18 bases between. Germline V gene data show CDR1 as PRHDT and CDR2 as FYEKMQ (reference sequence). The CDR3 is 17 residues long. CDR3 amino acids: CASSLGAQGRAPYGYTF. CDR3 nucleotide sequence: TGTGCCAGCAGCTTAGGGGCCCAGGGCAGGGCTCCCTATGGCTACACCTTC. Using reference TRBV13 and TRBJ1-2 for the parts outside the CDR3, the full variable domain is AAGVIQSPRHLIKEKRETATLKCYPIPRHDTVYWYQQGPGQDPQFLISFYEKMQSDKGSIPDRFSAQQFSDYHSELNMSSLELGDSALYFCASSLGAQGRAPYGYTFGSGTRLTVV.